This TCR beta chain emerged from a study of blood T cell repertoires in COVID-19. The assay was immunoSEQ multiplex PCR, and TCRdb's table has in-frame clones only and misses some. The sample lists over 110,000 clones, 84% occurring once. Donors were grouped by their self-reported clinical history. CDR1 is SGHAT, CDR2 FQNNGV, per germline. This CDR3 has 15 residues. The V and J ends lost 5 bases and 0 bases respectively, with 11 bases between them. V gene TRBV11-2 combines with J gene TRBJ1-5; possibly TRBD1 for D (5 bases). The TCR comes from a man aged 50 or older in a cohort exposed to, infected with or recovered from COVID-19 (not recorded which). The sample consisted of PBMCs or T cells enriched from blood (not recorded which). The CDR3: CASSLRGNSNQPQHF. The CDR3 DNA reads TGTGCCAGCAGCCTAAGGGGTAATAGCAATCAGCCCCAGCATTTT. The variable domain in full, completed from reference TRBV11-2 and TRBJ1-5, reads EAGVAQSPRYKIIEKRQSVAFWCNPISGHATLYWYQQILGQGPKLLIQFQNNGVVDDSQLPKDRFSAERLKGVDSTLKIQPAKLEDSAVYLCASSLRGNSNQPQHFGDGTRLSIL.